These T cell receptor beta chains were read from a single sample in a study of blood T cell repertoires in COVID-19. Profiled with immunoSEQ multiplex PCR; TCRdb holds only in-frame clones, not every one. Altogether about 250,000 clones are present, 70% to 90% being singletons, with the ten largest covering around 3%. Sequencing input: peripheral blood. These receptors were obtained from a man between 18 and 29 years old with active or convalescent COVID-19. Each CDR3 is given with its conserved first and last residue. The order of the fields is clone size, D gene, V gene, J gene, CDR3 DNA, CDR3 protein. The D gene is left open where the match is weak. Clone size is stated in some rows and not others, as once, few, many or a class when expanded.

NA	NA	TRBV7-2	TRBJ1-1	TGTGCCAGCAGCTACCGGGAAGGAACTGAAGCTTTCTTT	CASSYREGTEAFF
NA	NA	TRBV6-1	TRBJ1-1	TGTGCCAGCAGTGAAGCTCCAGGTACCTGGACTGAAGCTTTCTTT	CASSEAPGTWTEAFF
NA	NA	TRBV4-1	TRBJ1-1	TGCGCCAGCAGCCAAGAGATCGGCAGGGGCACTGAAGCTTTCTTT	CASSQEIGRGTEAFF
NA	NA	TRBV9	TRBJ2-5	TGTGCCAGCAGCGTAGTGGCATCTGGGACCCAGTACTTC	CASSVVASGTQYF
NA	NA	TRBV24-1	TRBJ2-5	TGTGCCACCAGTGATTTTCGGGTGGGGGGAGTAGAGACCCAGTACTTC	CATSDFRVGGVETQYF
NA	NA	TRBV19	TRBJ1-4	TGTGCCAGTAGTATAGGCGGGACGCTTGAAAAACTGTTTTTT	CASSIGGTLEKLFF
NA	NA	TRBV30	TRBJ1-1	TGTGCCTGGGAGACGGGTATCCGTCGTATTTTGAACACTGAAGCTTTCTTT	CAWETGIRRILNTEAFF
few	NA	TRBV7-2	TRBJ2-1	TGTGCCAGCAGCTTTATGGAGGGAAGGTACAATGAGCAGTTCTTC	CASSFMEGRYNEQFF
NA	TRBD2	TRBV6-8	TRBJ2-1	TGTGCCAGCAGAGGCTTAGGTGGCGGGAGCTCCTACAATGAGCAGTTCTTC	CASRGLGGGSSYNEQFF
NA	NA	TRBV21-1	TRBJ2-1	TGTGCCAGCAGCCAGGCTAAGACTAGCGGGAGTAACAATGAGCAGTTCTTC	CASSQAKTSGSNNEQFF